The 16 T cell receptor beta chains given below trace back to one sample, sequenced in a study of blood T cell repertoires in COVID-19. Clones were sequenced by immunoSEQ multiplex PCR, and TCRdb holds only the in-frame ones, with some missing. This table has some 160,000 clones, around 81% appearing once. Sequencing input: peripheral blood. The receptor set was obtained from a man between 65 and 80 years old who had recovered from COVID-19.

The rearrangement uses TRBV27 and TRBJ2-1; 12 nucleotides match TRBD2. With V trimmed by 6 bases and J by 15 bases, 12 bases remained unmatched. Germline CDR1 reads MNHEY; CDR2 reads SMNVEV (reference sequence). CDR3 length: 14 residues. The CDR3 here is CASRQARASGRVFF. The DNA of the CDR3 is TGTGCCAGCAGGCAGGCGAGGGCTAGCGGGAGGGTGTTCTTC.

The CDR3 protein is CASSLVSQDNSPLHF. CDR3 in DNA: TGTGCCAGCAGCTTAGTCTCCCAGGATAATTCACCCCTCCACTTT. The chain joins TRBV7-2 to TRBJ1-6; D gene ambiguous. Germline-derived CDR1 and CDR2 are SGHTA and FQGNSA. This CDR3 spans 15 amino acids. Trimming left V 1 base short and J 5 bases short, with 9 bases between.

The V gene is TRBV4-1, the J gene TRBJ2-5; no reliable D call. V shed 2 bases and J shed 5 bases, with 9 bases lying between them. The CDR3 extends over 13 amino acids. Germline loops: CDR1 MGHRA, CDR2 YSYEKL. CDR3 sequence reads: CASSQRPRETQYF. CDR3 bases: TGCGCCAGCAGCCAACGACCCAGGGAGACCCAGTACTTC.

V is TRBV3-1 (or the pseudogene TRBV3-2) and J is TRBJ1-4, with 8 positions matching TRBD1. V lost 1 base and J lost 5; bases outside the gene matches: 6. Germline V gene data show CDR1 as LGHDT and CDR2 as YNNKEL (reference sequence). The CDR3 runs to 16 residues. CDR3 sequence: CASSQAGGDRNEKLFF. The CDR3 DNA is TGTGCCAGCAGCCAAGCGGGTGGGGACAGGAATGAAAAACTGTTTTTT.

The rearrangement links TRBV1 to TRBJ2-7; TRBD2 is taken as the D call from the table, unchecked against the DNA. TRBV1 is a known pseudogene. The CDR3 length is 18 residues. This chain's CDR3 is CTSSQDRGIVAEPYEQYF. In DNA, the CDR3 is TGCACCAGCAGCCAAGATCGTGGTATCGTAGCGGAGCCCTACGAGCAGTACTTC.

CDR3 region: CASSSTAGPEAFF. CDR3 nucleotide sequence: TGTGCCAGCAGCTCCACGGCGGGTCCTGAAGCTTTCTTT. The chain couples TRBV5-6 to TRBJ1-1; D uncertain. V dropped 3 bases and J dropped 6 bases, with 12 bases sitting between them. Germline CDR1 reads SGHDT; CDR2 reads YYEEEE. The CDR3 sequence is 13 residues long.

The chain employs TRBV19 and TRBJ2-1; D remains unclear. CDR1 LNHDA and CDR2 SQIVND come from the germline V gene (reference sequence). The germline V and J ends were trimmed by 2 bases and 7 bases, with 6 bases remaining between them. The CDR3 runs to 12 residues. The CDR3 DNA is TGTGCCAGTAGTATATCCCAAAATGAGCAGTTCTTC. Its translation is CASSISQNEQFF.

The genes are TRBV20-1 and TRBJ2-1; no clear D. Germline V gene sequence: CDR1 DFQATT, CDR2 SNEGSKA (reference sequence). This CDR3 comprises 11 residues. V lost 6 bases to trimming and J lost 6 bases, with 9 bases between them. Here the CDR3 reads CSASSGNEQFF. CDR3 DNA: TGCAGTGCATCCAGTGGCAATGAGCAGTTCTTC.

The V and J genes are TRBV4-3 and TRBJ1-4; D not certain. The CDR3 runs 15 residues. Trimming pared 0 bases from V and 7 bases from J, leaving 12 bases between. Germline V gives CDR1 LGHNA, CDR2 YSLEER. The CDR3 region is CASSQEPGESEKLFF. The CDR3 region has the DNA TGCGCCAGCAGCCAAGAGCCCGGGGAAAGTGAAAAACTGTTTTTT.

This chain uses TRBV16 with TRBJ1-5; 8 positions match TRBD1. CDR3 length: 15 amino acids. J was trimmed by 8 bases and V by 5 bases; bases with no gene match: 11. Germline V lookup: CDR1 KGHSY, CDR2 FQNENV. CDR3 bases: TGTGCCAGCAGCTCCCAGGGGGCTTTATTTGAGCCCCAGCATTTT. Translated: CASSSQGALFEPQHF.

The rearrangement links TRBV19 to TRBJ1-1, with 9 positions matching TRBD1. The junction had 10 bases not matched to a gene; V was cut back by 5 bases and J by 6 bases. Looked up from germline, CDR1 is LNHDA and CDR2 is SQIVND (reference sequence). CDR3 size: 15 residues. Here the CDR3 reads CASSAQQGAGAEAFF. The DNA for the CDR3 is TGTGCCAGTAGTGCTCAACAGGGGGCCGGCGCTGAAGCTTTCTTT. Complete variable domain (other parts from reference TRBV19 and TRBJ1-1): DGGITQSPKYLFRKEGQNVTLSCEQNLNHDAMYWYRQDPGQGLRLIYYSQIVNDFQKGDIAEGYSVSREKKESFPLTVTSAQKNPTAFYLCASSAQQGAGAEAFFGQGTRLTVV.

This rearrangement joins TRBV20-1 to TRBJ1-5; D is uncertain. CDR3 length equals 10 residues. In germline, CDR1 is DFQATT, CDR2 SNEGSKA (reference sequence). V was shortened by 3 bases and J by 6 bases, with 3 bases between the two germline ends. The CDR3 here is CSASRQPQHF. DNA for the CDR3: TGCAGTGCTAGTCGTCAGCCCCAGCATTTT.

This clone has a handful of counts. The chain combines TRBV28 with TRBJ1-1; D is ambiguous. Germline CDR1 MDHEN, CDR2 SYDVKM. The CDR3 loop spans 12 amino acids. With 6 bases removed from V and 11 bases from J, the gap between germline ends came to 16 bases. DNA for the CDR3: TGTGCCAGCAGCGATATTCGGTTGCGGGCTTTCTTT. Its protein product is CASSDIRLRAFF. Together with reference TRBV28 and TRBJ1-1, the CDR3 gives the full variable domain: DVKVTQSSRYLVKRTGEKVFLECVQDMDHENMFWYRQDPGLGLRLIYFSYDVKMKEKGDIPEGYSVSREKKERFSLILESASTNQTSMYLCASSDIRLRAFFGQGTRLTVV.

This clone was seen a handful of times. J is TRBJ2-6 and V is TRBV12-5; no definite D call. Trimming removed 6 bases from V and 0 bases from J, with 18 bases in between. The CDR3 is 18 amino acids. Looked up from germline, CDR1 is LGHNT and CDR2 is FRNRAP. The CDR3 DNA follows: TGTGCTAGTGGACCTTGGGCAGTCCTGAACTCTGGGGCCAACGTCCTGACTTTC. Translating gives CASGPWAVLNSGANVLTF.

The genes are TRBV11-2 and TRBJ1-2, with 7 bases identical to TRBD1. The ends lost 3 bases at V and 6 bases at J; junction bases unmatched: 4. The germline CDR1 and CDR2 sequences are SGHAT and FQNNGV. The CDR3 contains 13 residues. The CDR3 DNA is TGTGCCAGCAGCTTGGAGACAGGGAATGGCTACACCTTC. Amino acids: CASSLETGNGYTF.

This chain uses TRBV24-1 with TRBJ2-2, with 7 bases fitting TRBD1. This CDR3 has 14 residues. Germline V CDR1 and CDR2: KGHDR, SFDVKD. V trimming: 8 bases; J trimming: 3 bases; junction bases outside the gene matches: 5. CDR3 in DNA: TGTGCCACCACCGACGACAGGGACACCGGGGAGCTGTTTTTT. It encodes CATTDDRDTGELFF.